This T cell receptor beta chain was recovered during a study of T cell responses to AZD1222 COVID-19 vaccine. Assay: immunoSEQ multiplex PCR; the TCRdb copy retains only in-frame clones and omits some. The data hold 80,000 or so clones, with approximately 80% observed a single time. A remark on this clone: Its antigen is unknown.

General observations from the study: Reports indicate that nearly half of spike-specific TCRs are directed at unmutated variant regions.

With 1 base removed from V and 8 bases from J, the gap between germline ends came to 9 bases. CDR1 is LGHNA, CDR2 YNFKEQ, per germline. CDR3 size: 13 residues. Source: peripheral blood, taken 28 days after the second dose of the MenACWY control vaccine. The chain has TRBV4-2 and TRBJ1-3, with unresolved D. This clonotype was sampled from an adult who received the MenACWY meningococcal vaccine as a control. CDR3 protein: CASSQGGWDTIYF. The CDR3 DNA follows: TGTGCCAGCAGCCAAGGGGGATGGGACACCATATATTTT.